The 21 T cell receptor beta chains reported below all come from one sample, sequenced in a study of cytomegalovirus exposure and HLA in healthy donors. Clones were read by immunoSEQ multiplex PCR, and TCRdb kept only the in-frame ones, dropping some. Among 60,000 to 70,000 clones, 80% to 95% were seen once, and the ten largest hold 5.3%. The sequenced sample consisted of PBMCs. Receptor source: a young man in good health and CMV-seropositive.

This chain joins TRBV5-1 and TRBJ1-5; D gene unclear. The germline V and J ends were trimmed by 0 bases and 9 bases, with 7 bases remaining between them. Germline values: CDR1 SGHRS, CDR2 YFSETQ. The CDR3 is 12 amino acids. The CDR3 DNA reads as TGCGCCAGCAGCTTGGAGGGAGGGCCCCAGCATTTT. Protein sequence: CASSLEGGPQHF.

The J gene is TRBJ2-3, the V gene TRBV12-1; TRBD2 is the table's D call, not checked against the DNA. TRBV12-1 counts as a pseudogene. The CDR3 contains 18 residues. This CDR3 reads CASRGLAGEPGVTDTQYF. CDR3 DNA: TGTGCCAGCAGGGGATTGGCGGGAGAGCCGGGGGTGACAGATACGCAGTATTTT.

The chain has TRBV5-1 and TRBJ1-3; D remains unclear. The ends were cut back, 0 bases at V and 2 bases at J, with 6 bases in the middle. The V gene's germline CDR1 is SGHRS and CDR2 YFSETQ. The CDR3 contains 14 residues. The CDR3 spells CASSLAQAGNTIYF. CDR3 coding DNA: TGCGCCAGCAGCTTGGCGCAGGCTGGAAACACCATATATTTT.

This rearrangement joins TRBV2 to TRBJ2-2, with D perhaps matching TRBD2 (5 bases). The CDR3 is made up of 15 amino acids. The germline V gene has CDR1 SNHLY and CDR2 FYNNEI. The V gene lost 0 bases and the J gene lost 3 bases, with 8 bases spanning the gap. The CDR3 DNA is TGTGCCAGCAGTGAAGCGGGAGTGGACACCGGGGAGCTGTTTTTT. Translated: CASSEAGVDTGELFF.

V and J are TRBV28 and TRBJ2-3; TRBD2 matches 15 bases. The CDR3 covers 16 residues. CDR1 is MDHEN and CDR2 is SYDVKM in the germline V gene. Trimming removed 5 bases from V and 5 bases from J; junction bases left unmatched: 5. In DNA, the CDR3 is TGTGCCAGCAGTCAAGGGGGACTAGCGGGAGGAGATACGCAGTATTTT. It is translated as CASSQGGLAGGDTQYF.

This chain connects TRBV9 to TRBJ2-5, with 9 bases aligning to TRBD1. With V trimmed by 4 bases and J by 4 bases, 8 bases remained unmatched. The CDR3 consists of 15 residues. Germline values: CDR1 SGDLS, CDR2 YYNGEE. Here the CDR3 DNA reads TGTGCCAGCAGCACCGGGACAGGGAAGAGAGAGACCCAGTACTTC. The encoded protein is CASSTGTGKRETQYF. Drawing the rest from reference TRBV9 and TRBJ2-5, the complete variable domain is DSGVTQTPKHLITATGQRVTLRCSPRSGDLSVYWYQQSLDQGLQFLIQYYNGEERAKGNILERFSAQQFPDLHSELNLSSLELGDSALYFCASSTGTGKRETQYFGPGTRLLVL.

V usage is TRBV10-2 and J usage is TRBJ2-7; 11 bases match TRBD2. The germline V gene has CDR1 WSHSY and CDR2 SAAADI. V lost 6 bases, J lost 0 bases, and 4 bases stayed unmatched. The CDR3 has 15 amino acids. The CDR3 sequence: CASRGTSGYSYEQYF. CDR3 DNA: TGCGCCAGCAGAGGGACTAGCGGTTACTCCTACGAGCAGTACTTC.

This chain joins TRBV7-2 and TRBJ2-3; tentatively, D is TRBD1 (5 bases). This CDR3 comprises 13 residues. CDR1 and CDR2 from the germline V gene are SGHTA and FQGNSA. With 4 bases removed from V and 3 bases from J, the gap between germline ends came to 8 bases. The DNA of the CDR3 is TGTGCCAGCAGCTCGACAGATACAGATACGCAGTATTTT. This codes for CASSSTDTDTQYF. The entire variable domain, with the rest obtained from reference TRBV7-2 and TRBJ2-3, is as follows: GAGVSQSPSNKVTEKGKDVELRCDPISGHTALYWYRQSLGQGLEFLIYFQGNSAPDKSGLPSDRFSAERTGGSVSTLTIQRTQQEDSAVYLCASSSTDTDTQYFGPGTRLTVL.

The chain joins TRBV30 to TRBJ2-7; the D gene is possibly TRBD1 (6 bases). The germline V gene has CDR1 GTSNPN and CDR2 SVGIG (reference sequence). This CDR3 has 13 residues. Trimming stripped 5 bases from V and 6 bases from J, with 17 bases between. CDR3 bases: TGTGCCTGGGTCGGCAGGGGCTTAGGCGAGCAGTACTTC. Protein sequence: CAWVGRGLGEQYF.

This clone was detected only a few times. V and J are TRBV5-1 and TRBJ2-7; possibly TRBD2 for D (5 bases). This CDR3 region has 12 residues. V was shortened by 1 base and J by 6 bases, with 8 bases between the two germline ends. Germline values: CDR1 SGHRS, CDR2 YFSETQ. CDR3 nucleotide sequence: TGCGCCAGCAGCTTGTATCGGGGCGAGCAGTACTTC. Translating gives CASSLYRGEQYF.

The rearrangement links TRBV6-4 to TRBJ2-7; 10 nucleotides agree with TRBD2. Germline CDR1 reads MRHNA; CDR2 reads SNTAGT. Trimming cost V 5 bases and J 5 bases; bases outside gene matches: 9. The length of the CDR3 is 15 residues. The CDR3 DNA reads TGTGCCAGCAGTCGGGGCCTAGCGGGAGTTAACGAGCAGTACTTC. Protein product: CASSRGLAGVNEQYF.

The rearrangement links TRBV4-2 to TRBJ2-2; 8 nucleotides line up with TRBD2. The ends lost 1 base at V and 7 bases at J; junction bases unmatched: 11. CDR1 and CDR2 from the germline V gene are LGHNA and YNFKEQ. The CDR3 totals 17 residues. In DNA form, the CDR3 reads TGTGCCAGCAGCCAAGGTACGAGTGAGCGGGAGATCGGGGAGCTGTTTTTT. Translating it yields CASSQGTSEREIGELFF.

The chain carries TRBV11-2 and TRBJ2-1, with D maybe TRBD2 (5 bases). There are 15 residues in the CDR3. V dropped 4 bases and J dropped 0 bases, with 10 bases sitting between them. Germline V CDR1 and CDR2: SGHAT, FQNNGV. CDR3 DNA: TGTGCCAGCAGCTCCCAGCGGACCTCCTACAATGAGCAGTTCTTC. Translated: CASSSQRTSYNEQFF.

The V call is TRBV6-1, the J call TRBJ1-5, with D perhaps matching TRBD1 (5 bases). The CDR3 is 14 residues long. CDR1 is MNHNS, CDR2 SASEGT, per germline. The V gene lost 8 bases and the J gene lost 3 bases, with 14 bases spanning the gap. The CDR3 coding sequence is TGTGCCAGCCCGGGAGACAGCCTCAATCAGCCCCAGCATTTT. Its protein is CASPGDSLNQPQHF.

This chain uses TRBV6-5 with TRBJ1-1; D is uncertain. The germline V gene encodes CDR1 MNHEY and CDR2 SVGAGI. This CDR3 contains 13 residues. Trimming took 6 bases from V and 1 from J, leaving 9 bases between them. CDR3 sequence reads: CASRGRGNTEAFF. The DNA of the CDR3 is TGTGCCAGCAGAGGACGGGGGAACACTGAAGCTTTCTTT.

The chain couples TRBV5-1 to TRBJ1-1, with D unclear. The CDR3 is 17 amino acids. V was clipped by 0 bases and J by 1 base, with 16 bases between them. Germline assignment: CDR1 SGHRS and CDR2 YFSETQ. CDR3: CASSLAGRVKRNTEAFF. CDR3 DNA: TGCGCCAGCAGCTTGGCCGGGAGAGTAAAGAGGAACACTGAAGCTTTCTTT. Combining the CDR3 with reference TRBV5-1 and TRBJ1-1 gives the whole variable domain KAGVTQTPRYLIKTRGQQVTLSCSPISGHRSVSWYQQTPGQGLQFLFEYFSETQRNKGNFPGRFSGRQFSNSRSEMNVSTLELGDSALYLCASSLAGRVKRNTEAFFGQGTRLTVV.

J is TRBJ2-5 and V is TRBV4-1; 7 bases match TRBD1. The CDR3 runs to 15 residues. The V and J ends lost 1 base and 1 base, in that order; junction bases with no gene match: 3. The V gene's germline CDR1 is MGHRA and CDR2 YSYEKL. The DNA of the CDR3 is TGCGCCAGCAGCCAAGGCGGACAGGTCCAAGAGACCCAGTACTTC. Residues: CASSQGGQVQETQYF.

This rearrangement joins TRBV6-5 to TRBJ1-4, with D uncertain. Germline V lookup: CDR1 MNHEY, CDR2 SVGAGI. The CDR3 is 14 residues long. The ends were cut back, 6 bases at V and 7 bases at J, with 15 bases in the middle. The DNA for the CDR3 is TGTGCCAGCAGACTCGGACGGGATAGTGAAAAACTGTTTTTT. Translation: CASRLGRDSEKLFF.

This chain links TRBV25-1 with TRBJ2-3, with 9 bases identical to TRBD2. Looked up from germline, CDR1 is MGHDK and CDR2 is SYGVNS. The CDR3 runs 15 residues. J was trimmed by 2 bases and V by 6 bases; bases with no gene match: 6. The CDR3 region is CASSVAGASTDTQYF. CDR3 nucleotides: TGTGCCAGCAGCGTAGCGGGAGCCTCCACAGATACGCAGTATTTT.

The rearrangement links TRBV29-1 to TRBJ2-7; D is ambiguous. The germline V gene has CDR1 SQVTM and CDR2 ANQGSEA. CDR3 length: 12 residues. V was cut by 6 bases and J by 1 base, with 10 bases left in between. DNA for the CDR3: TGCAGCGTAGCACAGCCTTCCTACGAGCAGTACTTC. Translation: CSVAQPSYEQYF.

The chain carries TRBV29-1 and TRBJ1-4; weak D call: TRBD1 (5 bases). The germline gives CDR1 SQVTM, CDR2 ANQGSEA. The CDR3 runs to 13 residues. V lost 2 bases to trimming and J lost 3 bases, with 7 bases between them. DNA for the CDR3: TGCAGCGTTGAACAGGGCCCTAATGAAAAACTGTTTTTT. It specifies CSVEQGPNEKLFF.